The next 26 T cell receptor beta chains were all read from a single sample in a study of T cell clones after liver transplantation (dated by TCRdb to the late 2010s). The library was generated by the immunoSEQ multiplex PCR assay. What TCRdb holds here is the immuneACCESS table cut down to in-frame rearrangements. Part of the clones is not present; checked against another copy, under half of the missing clones reflect an unresolved V gene, and the others are unexplained. The sample table shows roughly 72,000 clones, and around 84% are seen once. The ten largest make up 2% to 2.5% of the sample. The specimen comprised CD4+ T cells from blood, sampled around 50 months after liver transplant. Receptors originate from a human patient who received a liver transplant. After a transplant, the donor of the graft may account for some T cells.

The genes are TRBV25-1 and TRBJ2-7; 7 positions match TRBD2. The CDR3 sequence is 15 residues long. Looked up from germline, CDR1 is MGHDK and CDR2 is SYGVNS. With 2 bases clipped from V and 2 bases from J, the junction kept 6 bases outside the gene matches. This chain's CDR3 is CASSETAGIAYEQYF. CDR3 coding DNA: TGTGCCAGCAGTGAAACAGCGGGGATCGCCTACGAGCAGTACTTC.

The CDR3 coding sequence is TGTGCCACTCTGGGTACGACGGGCACCGGGGAGCTGTTTTTT. It yields the protein CATLGTTGTGELFF. The gene calls are TRBV6-6 and TRBJ2-2; D gene ambiguous. Trimming took off 10 bases at V and 4 bases at J, with 16 bases between the two ends. The CDR3 runs to 14 residues. CDR1 and CDR2 from the germline V gene are MNHNY and SVGAGI (reference sequence).

The CDR3 DNA reads TGTGCCAGCGCGGGGTTATATAATTCACCCCTCCACTTT. It codes for CASAGLYNSPLHF. The V gene is TRBV6-1, the J gene TRBJ1-6; D gene ambiguous. Looked up from germline, CDR1 is MNHNS and CDR2 is SASEGT. Deletions cut 8 bases from V and 4 bases from J, with 9 bases between. The CDR3 is made up of 13 amino acids.

V is TRBV30 and J is TRBJ1-5; weak D call: TRBD1 (6 bases). Germline V gene data show CDR1 as GTSNPN and CDR2 as SVGIG (reference sequence). The V end was cut by 2 bases, the J end by 5 bases, with 16 bases between. The CDR3 is 15 residues long. The CDR3: CAWSPGGQGDQPQHF. CDR3 DNA: TGTGCCTGGAGTCCCGGGGGGCAGGGAGATCAGCCCCAGCATTTT.

This chain uses TRBV7-2 with TRBJ2-3, with a tentative D call TRBD2 (5 bases). Germline values: CDR1 SGHTA, CDR2 FQGNSA. The germline V and J ends were trimmed by 0 bases and 1 base, with 5 bases remaining between them. The CDR3 is 14 amino acids. The CDR3 is CASSLARGTDTQYF. Here the CDR3 DNA reads TGTGCCAGCAGCTTAGCGAGGGGCACAGATACGCAGTATTTT.

The rearrangement uses TRBV29-1 and TRBJ2-7, with TRBD2 as a possible D gene (5 bases). CDR1 is SQVTM and CDR2 is ANQGSEA in the germline V gene. CDR3 length equals 16 residues. Between the trimmed V and J ends, which lost 7 bases and 0 bases, there was a span of 22 bases. This chain's CDR3 is CSAKLASRQSSYEQYF. Here the CDR3 DNA reads TGCAGCGCCAAGCTGGCTAGCCGTCAGAGCTCCTACGAGCAGTACTTC.

The V and J genes are TRBV7-9 and TRBJ2-2; D perhaps matches TRBD2 (5 bases). V was cut by 3 bases and J by 4 bases, with 15 bases left in between. CDR3 size: 16 residues. CDR1 SEHNR and CDR2 FQNEAQ come from the germline V gene (reference sequence). CDR3 DNA: TGTGCCAGCAGCTTCCGGGCCCAGGAGGTCACCGGGGAGCTGTTTTTT. It specifies CASSFRAQEVTGELFF.

The J gene is TRBJ2-3, the V gene TRBV6-5, with TRBD2 matching 8 bases. Germline loops: CDR1 MNHEY, CDR2 SVGAGI. Unmatched junction bases numbered 4, after V lost 6 bases and J lost 5 bases. The CDR3 consists of 13 residues. The CDR3 region is CASRSGGEDTQYF. The CDR3 bases are TGTGCCAGCAGGAGCGGGGGAGAAGATACGCAGTATTTT.

This clone was recorded only once. The chain recombines TRBV14 with TRBJ2-7; D is unclear. Germline V gene data show CDR1 as SGHDN and CDR2 as FVKESK. The CDR3 consists of 13 residues. Trimming took off 0 bases at V and 6 bases at J, with 9 bases between the two ends. The CDR3 protein is CASSQDLSREQYF. In nucleotides, the CDR3 is TGTGCCAGCAGCCAAGATCTCTCTCGCGAGCAGTACTTC.

This clone was observed a few times. The chain is built from TRBV7-9 and TRBJ1-1, with D unresolved. The ends were cut back, 10 bases at V and 0 bases at J, with 6 bases in the middle. Germline CDR1 SEHNR, CDR2 FQNEAQ (reference sequence). The CDR3 runs to 11 residues. The CDR3 reads CATQMNTEAFF. The CDR3 DNA is TGTGCCACTCAGATGAACACTGAAGCTTTCTTT.

V and J are TRBV4-2 and TRBJ2-5, with 9 bases identical to TRBD2. Unmatched junction bases numbered 6, after V lost 0 bases and J lost 4 bases. The CDR3 has 16 amino acids. Per the germline V gene, CDR1 is LGHNA and CDR2 is YNFKEQ. In DNA, the CDR3 is TGTGCCAGCAGCCAAGAGGGCGGGGGGGCAAGAGAGACCCAGTACTTC. Protein product: CASSQEGGGARETQYF.

The rearrangement uses TRBV5-1 and TRBJ1-5; D not certain. The CDR3 is made up of 14 amino acids. The germline V gene encodes CDR1 SGHRS and CDR2 YFSETQ. The V end lost 0 bases, the J end lost 4 bases, and 8 bases lay between the germline ends. The CDR3 here is CASSLGGINQPQHF. The CDR3 region has the DNA TGCGCCAGCAGCTTGGGTGGGATAAATCAGCCCCAGCATTTT.

V gene TRBV2 combines with J gene TRBJ2-6; the D is unclear. This CDR3 region has 13 residues. The V end was cut by 5 bases, the J end by 2 bases, with 4 bases between. Germline V gene sequence: CDR1 SNHLY, CDR2 FYNNEI. DNA of the CDR3: TGTGCCAGCAGTTTCCCTGGGGCCAACGTCCTGACTTTC. It yields the protein CASSFPGANVLTF.

This sequence joins TRBV30 and TRBJ2-2; the D is unclear. The V end was cut by 1 base, the J end by 6 bases, with 12 bases between. Germline CDR1 reads GTSNPN; CDR2 reads SVGIG (reference sequence). There are 14 residues in the CDR3. The CDR3 sequence: CAWSGDGVSGELFF. Written as DNA, the CDR3 is TGTGCCTGGAGTGGAGACGGCGTATCCGGGGAGCTGTTTTTT. The full variable domain, its missing parts supplied by reference TRBV30 and TRBJ2-2, is SQTIHQWPATLVQPVGSPLSLECTVEGTSNPNLYWYRQAAGRGLQLLFYSVGIGQISSEVPQNLSASRPQDRQFILSSKKLLLSDSGFYLCAWSGDGVSGELFFGEGSRLTVL.

The CDR3 DNA reads TGTGCCAGCAGCATAGCTCCCCAAGGAGAGACCCAGTACTTC. Its translation: CASSIAPQGETQYF. The rearrangement joins TRBV21-1 to TRBJ2-5. TRBV21-1 is termed a pseudogene. The CDR3 is made up of 14 amino acids.

The chain carries TRBV6-1 and TRBJ1-1, with D perhaps TRBD1 (6 bases). The ends were cut back, 0 bases at V and 5 bases at J, with 16 bases in the middle. The CDR3 is made up of 16 amino acids. Germline-derived CDR1 and CDR2 are MNHNS and SASEGT. The CDR3: CASSEARGVSTTEAFF. The CDR3, as DNA: TGTGCCAGCAGTGAAGCCAGGGGTGTGTCGACAACTGAAGCTTTCTTT.

The chain is built from TRBV19 and TRBJ1-5; TRBD1 is a possible D gene (5 bases). The CDR3 covers 15 residues. Germline assignment: CDR1 LNHDA and CDR2 SQIVND (reference sequence). The germline V and J ends were trimmed by 0 bases and 6 bases, with 12 bases remaining between them. The CDR3 sequence: CASSIEFWGGQPQHF. CDR3 bases: TGTGCCAGTAGTATAGAGTTTTGGGGGGGTCAGCCCCAGCATTTT. The full variable domain, with the rest looked up from reference TRBV19 and TRBJ1-5, is DGGITQSPKYLFRKEGQNVTLSCEQNLNHDAMYWYRQDPGQGLRLIYYSQIVNDFQKGDIAEGYSVSREKKESFPLTVTSAQKNPTAFYLCASSIEFWGGQPQHFGDGTRLSIL.

The chain carries TRBV7-6 and TRBJ2-7; the D call may be TRBD1 or TRBD2 (5 bases each). CDR1 SGHVS and CDR2 FNYEAQ come from the germline V gene. Trimming left V 5 bases short and J 0 bases short, with 20 bases between. There are 17 residues in the CDR3. CDR3 sequence (DNA): TGTGCCAGCAGCGCAAGGATCCCGGGACCCTACTCCTACGAGCAGTACTTC. Its translation: CASSARIPGPYSYEQYF.

The CDR3 coding sequence is TGCGCCAGCAGCTTTGGGGGGGTAAAGGACGAGCAGTACTTC. This gives the protein CASSFGGVKDEQYF. The chain joins TRBV5-1 to TRBJ2-7; 7 nucleotides match TRBD2. After removal of 2 bases from V and 5 bases from J, the junction contained 7 bases not matched to a gene. The germline gives CDR1 SGHRS, CDR2 YFSETQ. CDR3 size: 14 residues. The entire variable domain, with the rest obtained from reference TRBV5-1 and TRBJ2-7, is as follows: KAGVTQTPRYLIKTRGQQVTLSCSPISGHRSVSWYQQTPGQGLQFLFEYFSETQRNKGNFPGRFSGRQFSNSRSEMNVSTLELGDSALYLCASSFGGVKDEQYFGPGTRLTVT.

V and J are TRBV5-1 and TRBJ2-1, with D uncertain. Trimming cost V 4 bases and J 5 bases, with 10 bases left between them. The CDR3 is made up of 13 amino acids. Germline CDR1 reads SGHRS; CDR2 reads YFSETQ. This CDR3 reads CASSIGPDNEQFF. The CDR3 DNA reads as TGCGCCAGCAGCATTGGACCTGACAATGAGCAGTTCTTC.

The chain recombines TRBV5-5 with TRBJ2-1; 10 nucleotides align to TRBD1. The V and J ends lost 7 bases and 4 bases, in that order; junction bases with no gene match: 8. CDR1 SGHKS and CDR2 YYEKEE come from the germline V gene (reference sequence). The CDR3 has 15 residues. The CDR3 bases are TGTGCCAGCCGAAAAGGACAGGGGGAATACAATGAGCAGTTCTTC. Translation: CASRKGQGEYNEQFF.

This clone occurred once. J is TRBJ2-1 and V is TRBV6-1; 8 bases map to TRBD2. Trimming took 4 bases from V and 5 from J; bases not matched to a gene: 10. CDR1 MNHNS and CDR2 SASEGT come from the germline V gene. The CDR3 length is 16 residues. CDR3 in DNA: TGTGCCAGCAGTGGAGGATGGACTAGCCCCAACAATGAGCAGTTCTTC. This sequence encodes CASSGGWTSPNNEQFF.

J is TRBJ2-4 and V is TRBV29-1; 9 bases are shared with TRBD1. This CDR3 comprises 14 residues. Germline trimming cut 6 bases from V and 1 base from J; bases unmatched to any gene: 4. From germline, CDR1 is SQVTM and CDR2 ANQGSEA. The DNA for the CDR3 is TGCAGCGTCCGGGACAGGGAGGCCAAAAACATTCAGTACTTC. Translation gives CSVRDREAKNIQYF.

The chain is built from TRBV28 and TRBJ2-7; no firm D call. CDR3 length equals 14 residues. The V end was cut by 4 bases, the J end by 6 bases, with 16 bases between. The germline CDR1 and CDR2 sequences are MDHEN and SYDVKM. The CDR3 DNA reads as TGTGCCAGCAGTTCCCTCAGGTCCCGGCGCGAGCAGTACTTC. It yields the protein CASSSLRSRREQYF.

This clone appeared a single time. The rearrangement joins TRBV11-3 to TRBJ2-3, with D possibly TRBD1 on 6 matching bases. CDR3 length: 15 residues. The V and J ends lost 0 bases and 3 bases respectively, with 10 bases between them. Germline CDR1 and CDR2: SGHNT and YENEEA. Here the CDR3 reads CASSLDWGPTDTQYF. The CDR3 coding sequence is TGTGCCAGCAGCTTAGATTGGGGGCCTACAGATACGCAGTATTTT.

The chain joins TRBV7-2 to TRBJ2-5; D is unclear. The CDR3 is made up of 15 amino acids. The germline V gene encodes CDR1 SGHTA and CDR2 FQGNSA. V dropped 2 bases and J dropped 2 bases, with 12 bases sitting between them. The CDR3 DNA sequence: TGTGCCAGCAGCTTATTTTCGCGGACGCAAGAGACCCAGTACTTC. Its protein is CASSLFSRTQETQYF.